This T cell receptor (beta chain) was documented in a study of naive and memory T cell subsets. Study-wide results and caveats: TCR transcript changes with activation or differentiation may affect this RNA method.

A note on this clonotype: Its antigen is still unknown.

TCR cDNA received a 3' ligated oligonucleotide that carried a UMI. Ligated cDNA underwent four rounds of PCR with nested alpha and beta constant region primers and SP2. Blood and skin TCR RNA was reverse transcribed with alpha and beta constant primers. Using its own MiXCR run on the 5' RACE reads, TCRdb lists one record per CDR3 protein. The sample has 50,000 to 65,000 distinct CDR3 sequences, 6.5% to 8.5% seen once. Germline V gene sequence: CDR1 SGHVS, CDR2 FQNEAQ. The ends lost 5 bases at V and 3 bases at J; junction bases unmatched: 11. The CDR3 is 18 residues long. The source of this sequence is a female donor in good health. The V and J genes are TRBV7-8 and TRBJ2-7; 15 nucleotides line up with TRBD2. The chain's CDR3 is CASSGTGTSGGINYEQYF. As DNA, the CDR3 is TGTGCCAGCAGCGGAACCGGGACTAGCGGGGGGATTAACTACGAGCAGTACTTC.